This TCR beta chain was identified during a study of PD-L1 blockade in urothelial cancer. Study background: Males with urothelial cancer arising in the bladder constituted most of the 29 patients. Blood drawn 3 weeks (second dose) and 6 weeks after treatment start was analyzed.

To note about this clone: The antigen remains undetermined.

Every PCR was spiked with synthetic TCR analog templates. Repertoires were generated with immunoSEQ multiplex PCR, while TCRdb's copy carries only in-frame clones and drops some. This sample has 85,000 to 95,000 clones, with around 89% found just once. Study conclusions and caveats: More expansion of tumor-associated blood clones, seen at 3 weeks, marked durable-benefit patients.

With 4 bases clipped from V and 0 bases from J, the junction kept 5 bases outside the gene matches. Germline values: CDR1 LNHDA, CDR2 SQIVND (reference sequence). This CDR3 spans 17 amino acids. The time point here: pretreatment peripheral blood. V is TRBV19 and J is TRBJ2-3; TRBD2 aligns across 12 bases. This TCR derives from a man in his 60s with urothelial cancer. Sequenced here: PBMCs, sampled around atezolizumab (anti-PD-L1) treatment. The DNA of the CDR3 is TGTGCCAGTAGTAGGGGACTAGCGGGTTATAGCACAGATACGCAGTATTTT. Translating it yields CASSRGLAGYSTDTQYF.